A single sample gave rise to the 28 T cell receptor beta chains below, sequenced in a study of T-cell memory formation after mild COVID-19. TCRdb recomputed calls from the 5' RACE reads with MiXCR, one row per CDR3 protein. The repertoire consists of a few hundred thousand distinct CDR3 sequences, with roughly 15% occurring once and the leading ten covering about 20%. Sequencing used PBMCs or a T cell subset sorted from them (not recorded which). The receptors were sampled from a man between 18 and 35 years old who had mild COVID-19 (a few samples of this study predate the infection). Cell type and time point are not known.

This clonotype has more than one count but fewer than ten. The J gene is TRBJ2-1, the V gene TRBV30, with 7 bases identical to TRBD1. Unmatched junction bases numbered 9, after V lost 0 bases and J lost 4 bases. The CDR3 sequence is 16 residues long. Germline-derived CDR1 and CDR2 are GTSNPN and SVGIG (reference sequence). Here the CDR3 DNA reads TGTGCCTGGAGTGTACTTAGGGGGCCCCGGTACAATGAGCAGTTCTTC. Residues: CAWSVLRGPRYNEQFF. Combining the CDR3 with reference TRBV30 and TRBJ2-1 gives the whole variable domain SQTIHQWPATLVQPVGSPLSLECTVEGTSNPNLYWYRQAAGRGLQLLFYSVGIGQISSEVPQNLSASRPQDRQFILSSKKLLLSDSGFYLCAWSVLRGPRYNEQFFGPGTRLTVL.

The chain uses TRBV28 and TRBJ1-6, with D maybe TRBD1 (6 bases). Deletions cut 7 bases from V and 0 bases from J, with 19 bases between. The CDR3 consists of 18 residues. From germline, CDR1 is MDHEN and CDR2 SYDVKM. CDR3 sequence reads: CASTQPGTTSSYNSPLHF. CDR3 nucleotide sequence: TGTGCCAGCACCCAACCCGGGACAACGAGCTCCTATAATTCACCCCTCCACTTT.

This clonotype was seen more than once but under ten times. The chain uses TRBV12-3 or TRBV12-4 and TRBJ2-7; 9 bases agree with TRBD2. The CDR3 sequence is 15 residues long. Germline trimming cut 2 bases from V and 2 bases from J; bases unmatched to any gene: 4. The CDR3 nucleotides are TGTGCCAGCAGTTTAATAGCGGGGGTGACCTACGAGCAGTACTTC. Translated, it gives CASSLIAGVTYEQYF.

The V call is TRBV10-3, the J call TRBJ2-5; 9 nucleotides align to TRBD2. Germline V gives CDR1 ENHRY, CDR2 SYGVKD. This CDR3 comprises 17 residues. The ends lost 0 bases at V and 2 bases at J; junction bases unmatched: 7. The CDR3 sequence is CAISESTSGGPQETQYF. CDR3 in DNA: TGTGCCATCAGTGAGTCGACGAGCGGGGGGCCACAAGAGACCCAGTACTTC.

V and J are TRBV5-1 and TRBJ1-6; 9 nucleotides align to TRBD1. Losses at the gene ends were 2 bases for V and 8 bases for J; bases not matched to a gene: 2. The germline V gene has CDR1 SGHRS and CDR2 YFSETQ. The CDR3 loop spans 14 amino acids. The CDR3 is CASSLGTGHSPLHF. The CDR3 bases are TGCGCCAGCAGCTTAGGGACAGGGCATTCACCCCTCCACTTT.

The chain has TRBV6-2 or TRBV6-3 and TRBJ1-5; D is unclear. The V gene lost 10 bases and the J gene lost 0 bases, with 13 bases spanning the gap. The CDR3 sequence is 14 residues long. Germline CDR1 reads MNHEY; CDR2 reads SVGEGT. The CDR3 reads CATHRTDSNQPQHF. The CDR3 DNA reads TGTGCCACCCATCGGACGGATAGCAATCAGCCCCAGCATTTT.

This chain joins TRBV4-2 and TRBJ1-3, with D hard to call. In germline, CDR1 is LGHNA, CDR2 YNFKEQ. V lost 7 bases and J lost 2, with 9 bases in between. CDR3 length: 13 amino acids. CDR3 sequence reads: CASTPDTGNTIYF. The CDR3 DNA reads as TGTGCCAGCACCCCAGACACTGGAAACACCATATATTTT.

This clonotype was recorded a few times. The J gene is TRBJ1-2, the V gene TRBV9, with TRBD1 as a possible D gene (6 bases). V lost 4 bases, J lost 8 bases, and 21 bases lay in between. CDR3 length: 15 amino acids. Germline CDR1 reads SGDLS; CDR2 reads YYNGEE. The chain's CDR3 is CASSKRTDALMGYTF. In nucleotides, the CDR3 is TGTGCCAGCAGCAAGAGGACAGACGCCCTTATGGGCTACACCTTC.

This sequence joins TRBV4-1 and TRBJ2-7, with D tentatively TRBD1 (6 bases). The V gene lost 4 bases and the J gene lost 3 bases, with 16 bases spanning the gap. The CDR3 totals 15 residues. Germline V gene sequence: CDR1 MGHRA, CDR2 YSYEKL. CDR3 region: CASSPTWGPNYEQYV. CDR3 DNA sequence: TGCGCCAGCAGCCCGACGTGGGGGCCGAACTACGAGCAGTACGTC.

A few counts support this clonotype. The chain combines TRBV9 with TRBJ2-1; tentatively, D is TRBD1 (6 bases). The CDR3 is 11 amino acids. Germline values: CDR1 SGDLS, CDR2 YYNGEE. V was pared by 3 bases and J by 14 bases, with 12 bases between. For the CDR3, the DNA is TGTGCCAGCAGCGCAACAGGGAATAAGTTCTTC. This translates into CASSATGNKFF. The entire variable domain, with the rest obtained from reference TRBV9 and TRBJ2-1, is as follows: DSGVTQTPKHLITATGQRVTLRCSPRSGDLSVYWYQQSLDQGLQFLIQYYNGEERAKGNILERFSAQQFPDLHSELNLSSLELGDSALYFCASSATGNKFFGPGTRLTVL.

This clonotype has just a few counts. This chain uses TRBV9 with TRBJ2-5; 8 nucleotides align to TRBD1. V lost 2 bases and J lost 5; bases outside the gene matches: 5. The germline CDR1 and CDR2 sequences are SGDLS and YYNGEE. The CDR3 runs to 14 residues. The CDR3 region has the DNA TGTGCCAGCAGCGTTCAGGGGGCTGGGGAGACCCAGTACTTC. Protein product: CASSVQGAGETQYF.

This clonotype was seen more than once but under ten times. This sequence joins TRBV6-4 and TRBJ2-3; D perhaps matches TRBD1 (5 bases). The V end was cut by 4 bases, the J end by 4 bases, with 12 bases between. Germline CDR1 is MRHNA and CDR2 is SNTAGT. The CDR3 totals 14 residues. This chain's CDR3 is CASSGQINSDTQYF. The CDR3 nucleotides read TGTGCCAGCAGTGGACAGATAAATTCAGATACGCAGTATTTT.

The chain couples TRBV6-1 to TRBJ2-4, with D possibly called TRBD1 or TRBD2 (5 bases each). V was trimmed by 6 bases and J by 6 bases, leaving 18 bases between them. CDR1 and CDR2 from the germline V gene are MNHNS and SASEGT. CDR3 length equals 15 residues. The CDR3 DNA reads TGTGCCAGCAGGAATCCAACAGGAGGCAGAAACATTCAGTACTTC. Protein product: CASRNPTGGRNIQYF.

This rearrangement joins TRBV11-2 to TRBJ2-3, with D perhaps assigned TRBD1 or TRBD2 (5 bases each). Germline V gene data show CDR1 as SGHAT and CDR2 as FQNNGV. This CDR3 comprises 12 residues. Trimming shortened V by 8 bases and J by 2 bases, and 8 bases separated the two germline ends. The CDR3 loop is CASGGTTDTQYF. CDR3 DNA: TGTGCCAGCGGGGGAACCACAGATACGCAGTATTTT. The complete variable domain, with remaining parts taken from reference TRBV11-2 and TRBJ2-3, reads EAGVAQSPRYKIIEKRQSVAFWCNPISGHATLYWYQQILGQGPKLLIQFQNNGVVDDSQLPKDRFSAERLKGVDSTLKIQPAKLEDSAVYLCASGGTTDTQYFGPGTRLTVL.

This chain links TRBV9 with TRBJ2-3; 8 bases align to TRBD1. V shed 3 bases and J 0 bases; nucleotides not matched to a gene: 3. CDR1 is SGDLS and CDR2 is YYNGEE in the germline V gene. CDR3 size: 15 residues. CDR3 DNA: TGTGCCAGCAGCGCGGGACAGGTTAGCACAGATACGCAGTATTTT. Its translation is CASSAGQVSTDTQYF.

The J gene is TRBJ2-7, the V gene TRBV20-1; perhaps TRBD2 as D (7 bases). CDR1 and CDR2 (germline): DFQATT, SNEGSKA (reference sequence). The ends were cut back, 6 bases at V and 2 bases at J, with 14 bases in the middle. The CDR3 sequence is 13 residues long. The chain's CDR3 is CSAEGGFAYEQYF. The CDR3 DNA reads TGCAGTGCCGAGGGGGGGTTCGCCTACGAGCAGTACTTC.

This clonotype was counted between two and nine times. This chain joins TRBV12-3 or TRBV12-4 and TRBJ2-1, with D perhaps matching TRBD1 (5 bases). This CDR3 has 13 residues. V gave up 0 bases and J gave up 10 bases, with 10 bases separating them. Here the CDR3 reads CASSLADTEEQFF. The DNA for the CDR3 is TGTGCCAGCAGTTTAGCGGACACTGAAGAGCAGTTCTTC.

There are many counts of this clonotype. The chain links TRBV5-1 to TRBJ2-1, with 11 bases fitting TRBD2. V lost 0 bases to trimming and J lost 10 bases; unmatched junction nucleotides: 6. The V gene's germline CDR1 is SGHRS and CDR2 YFSETQ. The CDR3 spans 15 residues. CDR3 sequence (DNA): TGCGCCAGCAGCTTGGGGGTCGGGACTAGCGGAGAGCAGTTCTTC. Its translation: CASSLGVGTSGEQFF.

This clonotype was seen a handful of times. J is TRBJ2-3 and V is TRBV4-1; TRBD1 aligns across 9 bases. Trimming at V came to 0 bases and at J to 3 bases, leaving 10 bases not matched to a gene. Germline CDR1 reads MGHRA; CDR2 reads YSYEKL. The CDR3 covers 18 residues. CDR3 coding DNA: TGCGCCAGCAGCCAAGAACCCCAGGGGACAGGGAAGACAGATACGCAGTATTTT. Its protein product is CASSQEPQGTGKTDTQYF.

In its sample, this clonotype was seen a few times. The V call is TRBV10-1, the J call TRBJ2-3; possible D gene TRBD2, 6 bases. The V and J ends lost 2 bases and 3 bases respectively, with 15 bases between them. Looked up from germline, CDR1 is WNHNN and CDR2 is SYGVQD (reference sequence). The CDR3 is 16 amino acids. CDR3 DNA sequence: TGCGCCAGCAGTGAGGACCGGGAGATGGGGACAGATACGCAGTATTTT. This translates into CASSEDREMGTDTQYF.

This sequence joins TRBV7-3 and TRBJ2-3; 7 bases align to TRBD2. Germline CDR1 is SGHTA and CDR2 is FQGTGA. The CDR3 extends over 15 amino acids. V shed 4 bases, J shed 5 bases, and the junction held 9 bases outside the gene matches. The CDR3 region is CASSWGGTAGDTQYF. CDR3 in DNA: TGTGCCAGCAGCTGGGGGGGTACGGCCGGAGATACGCAGTATTTT.

This clonotype was observed a handful of times. The V and J genes are TRBV4-1 and TRBJ1-2; maybe TRBD1 (5 bases). The CDR3 length is 15 residues. V lost 5 bases, J lost 7 bases, and 20 bases lay in between. Germline CDR1 reads MGHRA; CDR2 reads YSYEKL. The CDR3 DNA reads TGCGCCAGCAGCGATTTGAAGGGGCCGAGACGTGGCTACACCTTC. It is translated as CASSDLKGPRRGYTF.

V gene TRBV19 combines with J gene TRBJ1-5; 9 bases line up with TRBD1. Germline CDR1 is LNHDA and CDR2 is SQIVND (reference sequence). The CDR3 contains 17 residues. After removal of 3 bases from V and 2 bases from J, the junction contained 8 bases not matched to a gene. DNA of the CDR3: TGTGCCAGTAGTATCCATACAGGGGGCAACGGCAATCAGCCCCAGCATTTT. The encoded protein is CASSIHTGGNGNQPQHF. The full variable domain, with the rest looked up from reference TRBV19 and TRBJ1-5, is DGGITQSPKYLFRKEGQNVTLSCEQNLNHDAMYWYRQDPGQGLRLIYYSQIVNDFQKGDIAEGYSVSREKKESFPLTVTSAQKNPTAFYLCASSIHTGGNGNQPQHFGDGTRLSIL.

CDR3 coding DNA: TGTGCCAGCAGCTTTCTAGCGGGGCCGAGGAGCTCCTACAATGAGCAGTTCTTC. Amino acids: CASSFLAGPRSSYNEQFF. J is TRBJ2-1 and V is TRBV6-1, with 9 bases that match TRBD2. V trimming: 6 bases; J trimming: 0 bases; junction bases outside the gene matches: 12. Germline V gives CDR1 MNHNS, CDR2 SASEGT. The CDR3 has 18 amino acids.

This clonotype was picked up many times. The chain links TRBV4-3 to TRBJ2-7, with D possibly being TRBD1 (6 bases). Germline CDR1 is LGHNA and CDR2 is YSLEER. The V end lost 4 bases, the J end lost 10 bases, and 17 bases lay between the germline ends. The CDR3 totals 13 residues. The CDR3 sequence is CASSLEQGDKQYF. The CDR3 DNA follows: TGCGCCAGCAGCCTTGAACAGGGAGATAAACAGTACTTC.

This chain links TRBV5-1 with TRBJ1-1; 7 bases match TRBD1. Germline loops: CDR1 SGHRS, CDR2 YFSETQ. V dropped 3 bases and J dropped 6; count of bases not matched to a gene: 5. This CDR3 comprises 13 residues. The CDR3 DNA reads as TGCGCCAGCAGCTCGGGACAGCTTCCTGAAGCTTTCTTT. Translating it yields CASSSGQLPEAFF.

V usage is TRBV6-5 and J usage is TRBJ2-1; D assignment may be TRBD1 or TRBD2 (5 bases each). Trimming stripped 1 base from V and 9 bases from J, with 10 bases between. From germline, CDR1 is MNHEY and CDR2 SVGAGI. This CDR3 is built from 13 residues. CDR3 sequence (DNA): TGTGCCAGCAGTTACTGGGGACCTGGTGAGCAGTTCTTC. Translating gives CASSYWGPGEQFF.

This clonotype was found a few times. The chain uses TRBV4-3 and TRBJ1-3, with TRBD1 matching 7 bases. The CDR3 runs 16 residues. Germline CDR1 is LGHNA and CDR2 is YSLEER. V was clipped by 2 bases and J by 0 bases; unmatched bases: 4. Here the CDR3 DNA reads TGCGCCAGCAGCCAAACGACAGGGCACTCTGGAAACACCATATATTTT. It translates to CASSQTTGHSGNTIYF.